This TCR beta chain was observed in a study of cytomegalovirus exposure and HLA in healthy donors. It was with 60 Vbeta and 13 Jbeta primers that the PCR ran. The data were produced by immunoSEQ multiplex PCR, yet TCRdb's version contains in-frame clones alone and is incomplete. In the table there are some 100,000 clones, roughly 82% of which are singletons. Trimming left V 4 bases short and J 2 bases short, with 9 bases between. Germline lookup yields CDR1 SGDLS and CDR2 YYNGEE. The CDR3 has 13 residues. Sequencing was performed on PBMCs. The chain carries TRBV9 and TRBJ1-2; D perhaps matches TRBD1 (6 bases). The clonotype was recovered from a young woman in good health and CMV-seronegative. CDR3 in amino acids: CASSHTGNYGYTF. As DNA, the CDR3 is TGTGCCAGCAGCCACACAGGGAACTATGGCTACACCTTC.